The 27 T cell receptor beta chains below all came from one sample that was sequenced in a study of regulatory T cells in long-lasting Graves disease. Researchers made TCR beta libraries by using iRepertoire HTBI primers and running Arm-PCR on CDR3 regions. One entry per CDR3 protein, called by TCRdb with MiXCR from the multiplex PCR reads. In the table there are hundreds of thousands of distinct CDR3 sequences, around a sixth of which are singletons. As for time point: newly diagnosed GD, antithyroid drugs for less than 3 months. Construction of the TCR library relied on RNA isolated from PBMCs. Source: peripheral blood mononuclear cells (PBMCs), taken at new diagnosis, from a patient treated with antithyroid drugs. These receptors all come from a female donor with Graves disease.

In the case of this clonotype: Given a much more abundant clone one base away, this may be a read error. The chain couples TRBV6-5 to TRBJ2-3, with D possibly matching TRBD2 (6 bases). The germline V gene has CDR1 MNHEY and CDR2 SVGAGI. Trimming stripped 2 bases from V and 1 base from J, with 10 bases between. The CDR3 runs to 15 residues. The CDR3 nucleotides are TGTGCCAGCAGTTACCCGGGAGCGGGCACAGATACGCAGTATTTT. It is translated as CASSYPGAGTDTQYF.

This clonotype has a count of ten or more. The V call is TRBV6-5, the J call TRBJ1-2, with 9 bases identical to TRBD1. Germline CDR1 is MNHEY and CDR2 is SVGAGI. The CDR3 consists of 15 residues. V was pared by 2 bases and J by 6 bases, with 7 bases of the junction left unmatched. The CDR3: CASSYLDRGTDGYTF. The CDR3 region has the DNA TGTGCCAGCAGTTACCTGGACAGGGGAACGGATGGCTACACCTTC.

This clonotype was found many times. The chain has TRBV9 and TRBJ2-3, with D uncertain. Germline CDR1 reads SGDLS; CDR2 reads YYNGEE. V was trimmed by 4 bases and J by 1 base, leaving 13 bases between them. The CDR3 has 15 amino acids. The CDR3 protein is CASSRSDRGTDTQYF. CDR3 bases: TGTGCCAGCAGCAGATCCGACCGAGGCACAGATACGCAGTATTTT.

This clonotype occurred a few times. The rearrangement joins TRBV10-2 to TRBJ1-6; 11 nucleotides match TRBD1. V lost 10 bases and J lost 7; bases outside the gene matches: 12. CDR1 and CDR2 (germline): WSHSY, SAAADI. The CDR3 is made up of 16 amino acids. In nucleotides, the CDR3 is TGCGCCACCTCACCCCGGGACAGGGGGGGAAATTCACCCCTCCACTTT. Its protein product is CATSPRDRGGNSPLHF.

This clonotype was seen many times. The V call is TRBV30, the J call TRBJ2-4; 7 bases align to TRBD2. Germline V gives CDR1 GTSNPN, CDR2 SVGIG (reference sequence). Trimming took 0 bases from V and 4 from J; bases not matched to a gene: 6. The CDR3 contains 15 residues. Here the CDR3 DNA reads TGTGCCTGGAGTGTACGTGGGAGGGCGAAAAACATTCAGTACTTC. Its protein is CAWSVRGRAKNIQYF.

This clonotype was found a few times. This sequence joins TRBV20-1 and TRBJ1-2, with D tentatively TRBD1 (6 bases). The V gene's germline CDR1 is DFQATT and CDR2 SNEGSKA (reference sequence). The V gene lost 3 bases and the J gene lost 4 bases, with 15 bases spanning the gap. CDR3 length equals 14 residues. Here the CDR3 DNA reads TGCAGTGCTAGGGTACCCGGGACACCCTATGGCTACACCTTC. The encoded protein is CSARVPGTPYGYTF.

The chain uses TRBV20-1 and TRBJ2-7, with TRBD2 as a possible D gene (5 bases). The CDR3 runs to 11 residues. Germline V gives CDR1 DFQATT, CDR2 SNEGSKA (reference sequence). V shed 5 bases and J shed 3 bases, with 8 bases lying between them. CDR3 DNA sequence: TGCAGTGCTGTGGGAGACTACGAGCAGTACTTC. Its protein product is CSAVGDYEQYF.

The rearrangement links TRBV7-9 to TRBJ1-1, with a tentative D call TRBD1 (5 bases). Germline V gives CDR1 SEHNR, CDR2 FQNEAQ (reference sequence). CDR3 length equals 15 residues. V was pared by 3 bases and J by 3 bases, with 14 bases between. CDR3 coding DNA: TGTGCCAGCAGCTTTCAATTTCGGGGGGACACTGAAGCTTTCTTT. Its translation: CASSFQFRGDTEAFF.

This clonotype was counted at least ten times. For the CDR3, the DNA is TGCAGCATATGGACGCCCCCTCGACACGAGCAGTACTTC. Translated: CSIWTPPRHEQYF. The chain recombines TRBV29-1 with TRBJ2-7; D not certain. The V end lost 8 bases, the J end lost 5 bases, and 19 bases lay between the germline ends. Germline V lookup: CDR1 SQVTM, CDR2 ANQGSEA. This CDR3 spans 13 amino acids.

Many counts were recorded for this clonotype. The chain has TRBV20-1 and TRBJ2-3; D is unresolved. The CDR3 extends over 15 amino acids. V was clipped by 4 bases and J by 2 bases, with 16 bases between them. CDR1 and CDR2 (germline): DFQATT, SNEGSKA (reference sequence). The CDR3 sequence is CSANGDPSATDTQYF. In DNA, the CDR3 is TGCAGTGCTAATGGGGATCCCAGCGCCACAGATACGCAGTATTTT.

On this clonotype itself: A much larger clone differs from this one at a single base, so this may be a read error. The chain has TRBV6-5 and TRBJ1-4; D remains unclear. Germline V CDR1 and CDR2: MNHEY, SVGAGI. CDR3 length: 15 amino acids. This chain's CDR3 is CASSYGVATNERLFF. In DNA, the CDR3 is TGTGCCAGCAGTTATGGGGTTGCAACTAATGAAAGACTGTTTTTT.

Many counts were recorded for this clonotype. J is TRBJ1-4 and V is TRBV6-5; D is perhaps TRBD1 (6 bases). CDR3 length: 16 residues. V lost 0 bases, J lost 8 bases, and 16 bases lay in between. The germline gives CDR1 MNHEY, CDR2 SVGAGI. This CDR3 is CASSYSFNRVREKLFF. The CDR3 nucleotides are TGTGCCAGCAGTTACTCGTTCAACAGGGTGCGGGAAAAACTGTTTTTT.

About this clonotype: A much larger clone differs from this one at a single base, so this may be a read error. Here the CDR3 reads CASSSSGTGNNQPRHF. CDR3 bases: TGTGCCAGCAGTTCGTCCGGGACAGGGAACAATCAGCCCCGGCATTTT. The chain employs TRBV12-3 or TRBV12-4 and TRBJ1-5; 9 nucleotides agree with TRBD1. The CDR3 has 16 amino acids.

The chain carries TRBV29-1 and TRBJ2-6; the D is unclear. This CDR3 contains 14 residues. V lost 0 bases, J lost 0 bases, and 3 bases lay in between. CDR1 SQVTM and CDR2 ANQGSEA come from the germline V gene. In DNA, the CDR3 is TGCAGCGTTGAAGAACTCTCTGGGGCCAACGTCCTGACTTTC. It specifies CSVEELSGANVLTF.

There are many counts of this clonotype. The chain joins TRBV12-3 or TRBV12-4 to TRBJ1-5; no definite D call. The V gene lost 3 bases and the J gene lost 3 bases, with 9 bases spanning the gap. The CDR3 runs 14 residues. DNA of the CDR3: TGTGCCAGCAGTTTCTACGGGGACAATCAGCCCCAGCATTTT. Translated, it gives CASSFYGDNQPQHF.

A few counts support this clonotype. The rearrangement links TRBV29-1 to TRBJ2-7; a possible D gene is TRBD1 (6 bases). V dropped 5 bases and J dropped 4 bases, with 12 bases sitting between them. This CDR3 region has 12 residues. The germline V gene encodes CDR1 SQVTM and CDR2 ANQGSEA. CDR3: CSVPGVGYEQYF. The CDR3 DNA sequence: TGCAGCGTTCCAGGGGTAGGGTACGAGCAGTACTTC.

The genes are TRBV19 and TRBJ1-5, with 7 bases aligning to TRBD1. The V gene end was trimmed by 3 bases and the J gene end by 5 bases; junction bases not matched to a gene: 10. Germline CDR1 LNHDA, CDR2 SQIVND (reference sequence). CDR3 size: 16 residues. The CDR3 bases are TGTGCCAGTAGTATCGTAGGGGGCGGCAGGGATCAGCCCCAGCATTTT. It specifies CASSIVGGGRDQPQHF.

This clonotype was seen many times. The V gene is TRBV4-2, the J gene TRBJ1-4, with 8 bases that match TRBD1. The V and J ends lost 4 bases and 12 bases, in that order; junction bases with no gene match: 16. This CDR3 has 16 amino acids. Germline V lookup: CDR1 LGHNA, CDR2 YNFKEQ. The CDR3 coding sequence is TGTGCCAGCAGCCTGTTAGTTGGTGACAGGGGATACGAACTGTTTTTT. It encodes CASSLLVGDRGYELFF.

This clonotype was counted a few times. This likely came from a read error, as a far larger clone is one base away. The chain carries TRBV11-2 and TRBJ2-4; D remains ambiguous. The J call could be wrong; TRBJ2-5 is a better fit for the DNA end. Germline CDR1 is SGHAT and CDR2 is FQNNGV. This CDR3 comprises 13 residues. CDR3 nucleotides: TGTGCCAGCGGCCCCACCGGACAAGAGACCCAGTACTTC. Amino acids: CASGPTGQETQYF.

This clonotype was seen at least ten times. The chain couples TRBV12-3 or TRBV12-4 to TRBJ2-2; D is undetermined. This CDR3 comprises 15 residues. V lost 6 bases and J 1 base, leaving 12 bases between the germline ends. The CDR3 region has the DNA TGTGCCAGCAGCCGAGACAACTTGAACACCGGGGAGCTGTTTTTT. Its protein product is CASSRDNLNTGELFF.

This clonotype appeared many times. The chain has TRBV11-2 and TRBJ1-1; D not resolved. Germline CDR1 and CDR2: SGHAT and FQNNGV. This CDR3 has 14 residues. Trimming took off 3 bases at V and 4 bases at J, with 12 bases between the two ends. CDR3 region: CASSLSFRSTEAFF. The CDR3 DNA reads as TGTGCCAGCAGCTTGAGTTTCCGGAGCACTGAAGCTTTCTTT.

The chain combines TRBV9 with TRBJ1-4, with 7 bases that match TRBD1. The J segment lost 4 bases and the V segment lost 4 bases, leaving 10 bases of the junction unmatched. This CDR3 contains 16 residues. Per germline, CDR1 SGDLS and CDR2 YYNGEE. CDR3 loop: CASSPHWGTDNEKLFF. The CDR3 nucleotides are TGTGCCAGCAGCCCTCACTGGGGGACAGATAATGAAAAACTGTTTTTT.

This chain connects TRBV20-1 to TRBJ1-2; 8 bases align to TRBD1. CDR3 length: 15 amino acids. Germline assignment: CDR1 DFQATT and CDR2 SNEGSKA (reference sequence). The junction had 7 bases not matched to a gene; V was cut back by 0 bases and J by 4 bases. The CDR3 coding sequence is TGCAGTGCTAGAGAGACAGACAGGGGCGCCTATGGCTACACCTTC. Its translation: CSARETDRGAYGYTF.

This clonotype was recorded at least ten times. CDR3 nucleotide sequence: TGTGCCAGCAGAAAACAGGGGGCTGGGACTGAAGCTTTCTTT. Translating it yields CASRKQGAGTEAFF. The rearrangement uses TRBV12-3 or TRBV12-4 and TRBJ1-1; TRBD1 agrees at 9 bases. The CDR3 sequence is 14 residues long. V dropped 6 bases and J dropped 5; count of bases not matched to a gene: 7.

This clonotype showed up just a few times. The rearrangement joins TRBV5-4 to TRBJ2-1; the D gene is possibly TRBD2 (6 bases). The CDR3 runs 15 residues. Trimming removed 3 bases at V and 0 bases at J, with 10 bases between. Germline V CDR1 and CDR2: SGHNT, YYREEE (reference sequence). The CDR3 bases are TGTGCCAGCAGCTCCCGGGACTTCTCCTACAATGAGCAGTTCTTC. Protein: CASSSRDFSYNEQFF.

This clonotype was seen ten or more times. The V and J genes are TRBV7-2 and TRBJ1-3, with D unclear. CDR1 SGHTA and CDR2 FQGNSA come from the germline V gene. The CDR3 has 13 amino acids. The V and J ends lost 4 bases and 8 bases respectively, with 12 bases between them. CDR3 bases: TGTGCCAGCAGCTCTCAATCGCAGGACACCATATATTTT. Translating it yields CASSSQSQDTIYF.

This clonotype has ten or more counts. The rearrangement links TRBV2 to TRBJ2-7; 7 bases match TRBD2. CDR1 is SNHLY, CDR2 FYNNEI, per germline. The CDR3 runs 14 residues. Trimming removed 7 bases from V and 2 bases from J; junction bases left unmatched: 8. For the CDR3, the DNA is TGTGCCAGCAACGGGGAGGGATGGCCCTACGAGCAGTACTTC. This translates into CASNGEGWPYEQYF. Full variable domain (rest looked up from reference TRBV2 and TRBJ2-7): EPEVTQTPSHQVTQMGQEVILRCVPISNHLYFYWYRQILGQKVEFLVSFYNNEISEKSEIFDDQFSVERPDGSNFTLKIRSTKLEDSAMYFCASNGEGWPYEQYFGPGTRLTVT.